The clone carrying this TCR beta chain came up once. Its antigen is as yet unknown. The sample originates from a study of a mutant IDH1 vaccine in newly diagnosed glioma. Study-level information: Vaccination began 4-6 weeks post radiotherapy alone, or with temozolomide cycles. Whole-study findings and limits: The authors found pseudoprogression apparently unrelated to changes in top peripheral T cell clonotypes. A vaccine-induced immune response developed in roughly 93% of the patients.

Time point reported: week 35, safety follow-up. Every single dose of the vaccine, 300 ug of mutant IDH1 20-mer peptide, came with topical imiquimod. Method: immunoSEQ multiplex PCR; TCRdb's copy keeps in-frame clones and lacks some. Of 26,000 or so clones listed, approximately 87% are singletons. In germline, CDR1 is SNHLY, CDR2 FYNNEI. The CDR3 loop spans 15 amino acids. V shed 5 bases and J shed 10 bases, with 20 bases lying between them. This sample comprised PBMCs, obtained from a glioma patient whose treatment included an IDH1 peptide vaccine. This clonotype was obtained from a man aged 25 to 45 with glioma. The rearrangement joins TRBV2 to TRBJ1-4; possibly TRBD1 for D (5 bases). The CDR3 loop is CASSQGQTPAGKLFF. The CDR3 bases are TGTGCCAGCAGTCAGGGCCAAACCCCCGCCGGAAAACTGTTTTTT. Filled out from reference TRBV2 and TRBJ1-4, the complete variable domain reads EPEVTQTPSHQVTQMGQEVILRCVPISNHLYFYWYRQILGQKVEFLVSFYNNEISEKSEIFDDQFSVERPDGSNFTLKIRSTKLEDSAMYFCASSQGQTPAGKLFFGSGTQLSVL.